This TCR beta chain was identified during a study of T cells and copy number aberrations in small-cell lung cancer. No donor received chemotherapy or radiotherapy before surgery, nor immunotherapy before or after it. All donors were smokers or heavy second-hand smokers. Study-wide findings and caveats: All specimens were formalin-fixed paraffin-embedded tissue, prone to sequencing artifacts. Findings need validation given the study's small sample size.

Libraries were prepared by immunoSEQ multiplex PCR; TCRdb keeps only in-frame clonotypes and omits some of them. The sample carries fewer than 2,500 clones, 82% recorded once. Turning to this clone: The target antigen is unknown.

The receptor comes from a woman aged 45 to 65 with small cell lung cancer. Sample: normal tissue next to the tumor.

The DNA of the CDR3 is TGCGCCAGCAGTACTGGGGCCAACGTCCTGACTTTC. Translated, it gives CASSTGANVLTF. The chain employs TRBV5-1 and TRBJ2-6; D is undetermined. V was clipped by 5 bases and J by 2 bases, with 2 bases between them. The V gene's germline CDR1 is SGHRS and CDR2 YFSETQ. The CDR3 is made up of 12 amino acids. Filled out from reference TRBV5-1 and TRBJ2-6, the complete variable domain reads KAGVTQTPRYLIKTRGQQVTLSCSPISGHRSVSWYQQTPGQGLQFLFEYFSETQRNKGNFPGRFSGRQFSNSRSEMNVSTLELGDSALYLCASSTGANVLTFGAGSRLTVL.